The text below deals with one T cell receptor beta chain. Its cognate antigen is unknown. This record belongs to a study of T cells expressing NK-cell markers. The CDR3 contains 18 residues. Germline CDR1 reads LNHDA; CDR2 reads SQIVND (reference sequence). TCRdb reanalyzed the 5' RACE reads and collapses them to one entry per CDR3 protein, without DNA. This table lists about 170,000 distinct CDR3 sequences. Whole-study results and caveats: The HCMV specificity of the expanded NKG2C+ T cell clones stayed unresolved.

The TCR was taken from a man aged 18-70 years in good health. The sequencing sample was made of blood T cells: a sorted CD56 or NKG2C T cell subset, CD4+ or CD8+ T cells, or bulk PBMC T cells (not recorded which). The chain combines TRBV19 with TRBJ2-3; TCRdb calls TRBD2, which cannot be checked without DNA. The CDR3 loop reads CASTQTGLAGGLGDTQYF.